The rows below give T cell receptor beta chains drawn from one sample of a study of cytomegalovirus exposure and HLA in healthy donors. Generated by immunoSEQ multiplex PCR, the TCRdb table keeps only in-frame clones and is missing some. The sample lists under 200,000 clones, 78% seen once, with about 3.1% in the top ten. The specimen was PBMCs. These receptors were taken from a woman aged 50 to 60 in good health and CMV-seropositive. Each CDR3 is given with its conserved first and last residue. D genes are given only for firm matches. A clone size is listed for some rows: how often the clone was seen (once, few, many), or a class if it is expanded.

clone_size: few; j_call: TRBJ1-6; v_call: TRBV11-3; d_call: -; cdr3_nt: TGTGCCAGCAGCCCCCACAGGGCTAATTCACCCCTCCACTTT; cdr3_aa: CASSPHRANSPLHF
clone_size: -; j_call: TRBJ2-2; v_call: TRBV5-1; d_call: TRBD1; cdr3_nt: TGCGCCAGCAGCTTGGTGCCTCCGGGACAGGGGAGGAGTACCGGGGAGCTGTTTTTT; cdr3_aa: CASSLVPPGQGRSTGELFF
clone_size: -; j_call: TRBJ2-3; v_call: TRBV5-4; d_call: -; cdr3_nt: TGTGCCAGCAGCTCCCCTAACACAGATACGCAGTATTTT; cdr3_aa: CASSSPNTDTQYF
clone_size: -; j_call: TRBJ1-4; v_call: TRBV5-4; d_call: TRBD1; cdr3_nt: TGTGCCAGCAGCTCCTCCCTGGGGACAGGGGGGACTAATGAAAAACTGTTTTTT; cdr3_aa: CASSSSLGTGGTNEKLFF
clone_size: -; j_call: TRBJ1-2; v_call: TRBV5-6; d_call: -; cdr3_nt: TGTGCCAGCAGCTTGGAGCGGAGAATAGGGGGCTACACCTTC; cdr3_aa: CASSLERRIGGYTF
clone_size: medium-sized; j_call: TRBJ1-5; v_call: TRBV5-4; d_call: TRBD1; cdr3_nt: TGTGCCAGCAGCATACAGGGGAGGAATCAGCCCCAGCATTTT; cdr3_aa: CASSIQGRNQPQHF
clone_size: few; j_call: TRBJ2-5; v_call: TRBV5-8; d_call: TRBD1; cdr3_nt: TGTGCCAGCAGCTTTAGGGGTACAGGGGGCAGGGAGACCCAGTACTTC; cdr3_aa: CASSFRGTGGRETQYF
clone_size: -; j_call: TRBJ1-6; v_call: TRBV2; d_call: -; cdr3_nt: TGTGCCAGCAGTCTTGAGGGACTCTATAATTCACCCCTCCACTTT; cdr3_aa: CASSLEGLYNSPLHF
clone_size: -; j_call: TRBJ2-2; v_call: TRBV5-1; d_call: -; cdr3_nt: TGCGCCAGCAGCCTAGGGCTCCGGGACACCACCGGGGAGCTGTTTTTT; cdr3_aa: CASSLGLRDTTGELFF
clone_size: -; j_call: TRBJ2-3; v_call: TRBV4-2; d_call: -; cdr3_nt: TGTGCCAGCAGCCAAGATGGGGGGGCGGGAGACTGGACAGATACGCAGTATTTT; cdr3_aa: CASSQDGGAGDWTDTQYF
clone_size: -; j_call: TRBJ1-2; v_call: TRBV29-1; d_call: TRBD1; cdr3_nt: TGCAGCGTTGAAAAGCAGGGGGCCTATGGCTACACCTTC; cdr3_aa: CSVEKQGAYGYTF
clone_size: once; j_call: TRBJ1-1; v_call: TRBV27; d_call: TRBD1; cdr3_nt: TGTGCCAGCAGTTTATCGACAGGGAACACTGGAGCTTTCTTT; cdr3_aa: CASSLSTGNTGAFF
clone_size: -; j_call: TRBJ2-3; v_call: TRBV7-8; d_call: TRBD2; cdr3_nt: TGTGCCAGCAGCGCCCCCGGGACTAGCGGGAGGGGAGGAGATACGCAGTATTTT; cdr3_aa: CASSAPGTSGRGGDTQYF
clone_size: -; j_call: TRBJ2-2; v_call: TRBV18; d_call: TRBD2; cdr3_nt: TGTGCCAGCTCACCACCACGGGGGGGCCACACCGGGGAGCTGTTTTTT; cdr3_aa: CASSPPRGGHTGELFF
clone_size: -; j_call: TRBJ1-5; v_call: TRBV7-9; d_call: -; cdr3_nt: TGTGCCAGCAGCTTAGCGTGGGGGCGAGGGACGGGCGGCAATCAGCCCCAGCATTTT; cdr3_aa: CASSLAWGRGTGGNQPQHF
clone_size: -; j_call: TRBJ2-7; v_call: TRBV7-5; d_call: -; cdr3_nt: TGTGCCAGAAGCTACAGGGACGAGCAGTACTTC; cdr3_aa: CARSYRDEQYF